The clone carrying this T cell receptor beta chain has only a few counts. No antigen is known for it. Reverse transcribing all isolated RNA meant expressed TCRB transcripts were sequenced. Assay: immunoSEQ multiplex PCR; the TCRdb copy retains only in-frame clones and omits some. The table lists 330,000 or so clones, around 12% of them singletons. The data are from a study of beta chain features in type 1 diabetes. CDR1 is SGHTA and CDR2 is FQGNSA in the germline V gene. Trimming shortened V by 5 bases and J by 3 bases, and 17 bases separated the two germline ends. The CDR3 length is 15 residues. General study points: Moderate but significant shortening of TCRB CDR3s was recorded in all four CD4+ subsets from Type 1 diabetes patients.

Specimen: naive CD4+ T cells from blood. The chain joins TRBV7-2 to TRBJ2-7; TRBD2 might be the D (6 bases). The receptor was isolated from a woman in her late teens or twenties with type 1 diabetes. The CDR3: CASSLGGPSDYEQYF. The CDR3 DNA reads as TGTGCCAGCAGCCTTGGAGGGCCCTCCGACTACGAGCAGTACTTC.